This T cell receptor (beta chain) was recovered during a study of shared clonotypes between healthy human individuals. Overall study results and limits: Generation probabilities of non-shared clonotypes were lower (relative to those shared by all four donors).

This clone has a single count. Its antigen remains unidentified. As defined, naive CD8 cells were CD45RO-negative and positively selected for CCR7, with terminally differentiated effector memory CD45RA+ cells excluded. Generated by immunoSEQ multiplex PCR, the TCRdb table keeps only in-frame clones and is missing some. Of more than 2 million clones listed, just over 90% are singletons. Germline V gives CDR1 MNHEY, CDR2 SMNVEV (reference sequence). V was cut by 6 bases and J by 2 bases, with 19 bases left in between. This CDR3 has 16 amino acids. Sequencing was performed on naive CD8+ T cells from PBMCs. The rearrangement joins TRBV27 to TRBJ1-2; tentatively, D is TRBD1 (5 bases). This receptor was taken from a man aged 18 to 29 in good health. Some clones in this sample may be carry-over from other donors' samples. CDR3 sequence: CASSPSSGIVNYGYTF. The CDR3 coding sequence is TGTGCCAGCAGCCCATCCTCAGGGATAGTAAACTATGGCTACACCTTC.